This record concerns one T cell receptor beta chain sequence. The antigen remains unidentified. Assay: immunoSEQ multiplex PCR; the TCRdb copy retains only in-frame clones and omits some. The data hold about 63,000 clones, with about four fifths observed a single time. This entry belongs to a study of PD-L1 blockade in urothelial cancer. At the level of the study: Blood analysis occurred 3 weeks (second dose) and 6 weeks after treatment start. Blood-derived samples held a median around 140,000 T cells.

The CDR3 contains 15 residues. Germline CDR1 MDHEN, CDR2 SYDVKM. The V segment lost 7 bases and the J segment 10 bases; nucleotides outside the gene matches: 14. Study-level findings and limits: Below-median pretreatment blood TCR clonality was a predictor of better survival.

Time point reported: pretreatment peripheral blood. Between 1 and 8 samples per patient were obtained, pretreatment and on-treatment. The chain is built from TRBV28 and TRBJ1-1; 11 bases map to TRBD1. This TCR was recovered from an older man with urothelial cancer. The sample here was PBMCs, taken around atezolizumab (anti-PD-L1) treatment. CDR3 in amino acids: CASTSPGGQGAAAFF. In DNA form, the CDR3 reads TGTGCCAGCACCAGCCCGGGTGGACAGGGGGCAGCAGCTTTCTTT.